One sample yielded the 26 T cell receptor beta chains listed below, sequenced in a study of T-cell memory formation after mild COVID-19. TCRdb redid the calling of the 5' RACE reads with MiXCR, one entry per CDR3 protein. There are about 200,000 distinct CDR3 sequences in the sample; over 9% occur only once, and around 3.4% lies in the top ten. Sequenced input: PBMCs or a T cell subset sorted from them (not recorded which). Source of these receptors: a man aged 18-30 years who had mild COVID-19 (a few samples of this study predate the infection). Cell type and time point are not known.

This clonotype came up a few times. V is TRBV5-1 and J is TRBJ1-1, with 11 bases lining up with TRBD1. Germline V gives CDR1 SGHRS, CDR2 YFSETQ. V was clipped by 3 bases and J by 4 bases; unmatched bases: 2. CDR3 length: 14 residues. CDR3 DNA: TGCGCCAGCAGCTGGGGACAGGGGGGCACTGAAGCTTTCTTT. The encoded protein is CASSWGQGGTEAFF.

This clonotype was seen a handful of times. The chain recombines TRBV12-3 or TRBV12-4 with TRBJ2-5, with a weak D call TRBD2 (6 bases). Trimming shortened V by 8 bases and J by 3 bases, and 13 bases separated the two germline ends. CDR3 size: 13 residues. The CDR3 bases are TGTGCCAGCCTACTAACGGGGGAAGAGACCCAGTACTTC. Translating it yields CASLLTGEETQYF.

This clonotype was seen at least ten times. This chain connects TRBV3-1 to TRBJ2-7; D is unclear. V lost 1 base to trimming and J lost 3 bases, with 13 bases between them. The CDR3 sequence is 15 residues long. The V gene's germline CDR1 is LGHDT and CDR2 YNNKEL (reference sequence). CDR3 region: CASSQGLSASYEQYF. CDR3 in DNA: TGTGCCAGCAGCCAAGGCCTGAGTGCGAGCTACGAGCAGTACTTC.

This clonotype showed up just a few times. The V call is TRBV6-6, the J call TRBJ2-7; D is unresolved. Germline CDR1 reads MNHNY; CDR2 reads SVGAGI (reference sequence). CDR3 length: 16 amino acids. V was pared by 0 bases and J by 4 bases, with 16 bases between. CDR3 in amino acids: CASSYSPQFTSYEQYF. The CDR3 DNA reads as TGTGCCAGCAGTTACTCCCCCCAATTTACGTCGTACGAGCAGTACTTC.

This clonotype was found a few times. The genes are TRBV6-4 and TRBJ1-1, with TRBD1 matching over 7 bases. Germline V gene lookup returns CDR1 MRHNA and CDR2 SNTAGT. The trim removed 7 bases at V and 8 bases at J, leaving 13 bases unmatched. This CDR3 is 14 amino acids long. CDR3 amino acids: CASTRRDDREEAFF. As DNA, the CDR3 is TGTGCCAGCACCCGGAGGGACGACAGGGAGGAAGCTTTCTTT.

The V and J genes are TRBV5-5 and TRBJ2-2; 7 bases agree with TRBD1. Germline CDR1 SGHKS, CDR2 YYEKEE (reference sequence). J was trimmed by 3 bases and V by 0 bases; bases with no gene match: 2. The CDR3 consists of 15 residues. CDR3 nucleotides: TGTGCCAGCAGCTTGGACCAGGGGGACACCGGGGAGCTGTTTTTT. This gives the protein CASSLDQGDTGELFF.

This clonotype was counted at least ten times. J is TRBJ2-7 and V is TRBV6-1; 7 nucleotides match TRBD1. The germline CDR1 and CDR2 sequences are MNHNS and SASEGT. Losses at the gene ends were 6 bases for V and 0 bases for J; bases not matched to a gene: 5. CDR3 length: 14 amino acids. CDR3 sequence reads: CASRTGFHSYEQYV. In DNA form, the CDR3 reads TGTGCCAGCAGGACAGGGTTCCACTCCTACGAGCAGTACGTC.

This clonotype was observed at least ten times. The rearrangement uses TRBV20-1 and TRBJ1-4; no reliable D call. Germline V CDR1 and CDR2: DFQATT, SNEGSKA (reference sequence). V was cut by 6 bases and J by 13 bases, with 15 bases left in between. The CDR3 contains 11 residues. CDR3 loop: CSATGPRGLFF. DNA of the CDR3: TGCAGTGCAACCGGGCCCCGCGGACTGTTTTTT.

In this sample, this clonotype turned up a few times. The chain uses TRBV5-6 and TRBJ1-5; no reliable D call. Trimming removed 0 bases from V and 6 bases from J, with 7 bases in between. This CDR3 region has 13 residues. Germline values: CDR1 SGHDT, CDR2 YYEEEE. Here the CDR3 reads CASSLGAFQPQHF. CDR3 DNA: TGTGCCAGCAGCTTGGGCGCCTTTCAGCCCCAGCATTTT.

At least ten counts were recorded for this clonotype. This chain links TRBV7-2 with TRBJ2-1; TRBD2 aligns across 7 bases. The germline CDR1 and CDR2 sequences are SGHTA and FQGNSA. V trimming: 4 bases; J trimming: 5 bases; junction bases outside the gene matches: 2. The CDR3 sequence is 13 residues long. CDR3 DNA sequence: TGTGCCAGCAGCTCGGGACTAAACAATGAGCAGTTCTTC. Amino acid sequence: CASSSGLNNEQFF.

This clonotype was seen more than once but under ten times. The rearrangement uses TRBV5-5 and TRBJ2-7; 7 nucleotides agree with TRBD1. Germline CDR1 reads SGHKS; CDR2 reads YYEKEE (reference sequence). The trim removed 4 bases at V and 2 bases at J, leaving 9 bases unmatched. The CDR3 runs to 15 residues. CDR3 region: CASSPSPTGTYEQYF. The DNA of the CDR3 is TGTGCCAGCAGCCCGTCCCCGACAGGGACCTACGAGCAGTACTTC.

In DNA form, the CDR3 reads TGCGCCAGCAGCCCGGAAGGGACACCGAATCAGCCCCAGCATTTT. The encoded protein is CASSPEGTPNQPQHF. The chain joins TRBV5-1 to TRBJ1-5; weak D call: TRBD1 (6 bases). This CDR3 has 15 amino acids. Trimming pared 4 bases from V and 4 bases from J, leaving 15 bases between. In germline, CDR1 is SGHRS, CDR2 YFSETQ.

This clonotype has a handful of counts. V gene TRBV12-3 or TRBV12-4 combines with J gene TRBJ1-6, with TRBD1 identical over 7 bases. The junction had 2 bases not matched to a gene; V was cut back by 4 bases and J by 5 bases. This CDR3 contains 14 residues. The CDR3: CASSWDSHNSPLHF. DNA of the CDR3: TGTGCCAGCAGTTGGGACAGCCATAATTCACCCCTCCACTTT.

This clonotype was seen a few times. The V call is TRBV12-3 or TRBV12-4, the J call TRBJ1-1; 9 nucleotides match TRBD1. The CDR3 runs to 15 residues. J was trimmed by 2 bases and V by 6 bases; bases with no gene match: 7. This CDR3 reads CASRPDRGANTEAFF. In DNA, the CDR3 is TGTGCCAGCAGACCGGACAGGGGCGCTAACACTGAAGCTTTCTTT.

This clonotype was counted between two and nine times. The chain is built from TRBV20-1 and TRBJ1-1; TRBD1 agrees at 7 bases. This CDR3 has 13 residues. V dropped 6 bases and J dropped 2; count of bases not matched to a gene: 6. Germline V CDR1 and CDR2: DFQATT, SNEGSKA (reference sequence). The CDR3 DNA reads as TGCAGTGCCCAGACAGGGATTAACACTGAAGCTTTCTTT. It codes for CSAQTGINTEAFF.

This clonotype has more than one count but fewer than ten. The chain is built from TRBV24-1 and TRBJ2-7, with 7 bases aligning to TRBD2. This CDR3 has 16 residues. CDR1 is KGHDR and CDR2 is SFDVKD in the germline V gene. J lost 1 base, V lost 0 bases, and 5 bases had no gene match. The CDR3 here is CATSDLRAGNSYEQYV. The CDR3 DNA sequence: TGTGCCACCAGTGATTTGAGAGCGGGGAATTCCTACGAGCAGTACGTC.

This clonotype came up a few times. The chain carries TRBV18 and TRBJ2-7; tentative D call: TRBD1 (7 bases). V lost 0 bases and J lost 5, with 17 bases in between. The CDR3 consists of 16 residues. Germline values: CDR1 KGHSH, CDR2 LQKENI. The CDR3 sequence: CASSPPGQGGFNEQYF. As DNA, the CDR3 is TGTGCCAGCTCACCACCGGGCCAGGGGGGCTTCAACGAGCAGTACTTC.

The chain links TRBV9 to TRBJ1-2, with a possible D match to TRBD1 (5 bases). CDR1 and CDR2 from the germline V gene are SGDLS and YYNGEE. V shed 0 bases and J shed 4 bases, with 16 bases lying between them. This CDR3 region has 16 residues. CDR3 sequence: CASSVDPGQGGYGYTF. The CDR3 DNA reads TGTGCCAGCAGCGTAGACCCTGGGCAGGGCGGCTATGGCTACACCTTC. Drawing the rest from reference TRBV9 and TRBJ1-2, the complete variable domain is DSGVTQTPKHLITATGQRVTLRCSPRSGDLSVYWYQQSLDQGLQFLIQYYNGEERAKGNILERFSAQQFPDLHSELNLSSLELGDSALYFCASSVDPGQGGYGYTFGSGTRLTVV.

Regarding this clonotype: This may be a read error, as it is one base from a much larger clone. The CDR3 loop is CASSQVNRGVEAFF. DNA of the CDR3: TGCGCCAGCAGCCAAGTAAACAGGGGGGTTGAAGCTTTCTTT. This sequence joins TRBV4-1 and TRBJ1-1; the match to TRBD1 covers 8 bases. This CDR3 has 14 residues. Germline-derived CDR1 and CDR2 are MGHRA and YSYEKL. J was trimmed by 7 bases and V by 1 base; bases with no gene match: 5.

The chain combines TRBV27 with TRBJ1-1; the match to TRBD1 covers 7 bases. J was trimmed by 8 bases and V by 7 bases; bases with no gene match: 7. Germline V gives CDR1 MNHEY, CDR2 SMNVEV (reference sequence). The CDR3 extends over 12 amino acids. Here the CDR3 DNA reads TGTGCCAGCAACAGACAGGGAGGGGAAGCTTTCTTT. Amino acids: CASNRQGGEAFF.

The gene calls are TRBV30 and TRBJ1-1, with 9 bases lining up with TRBD1. Trimming at V came to 4 bases and at J to 5 bases, leaving 5 bases not matched to a gene. The CDR3 is 13 residues long. Germline lookup yields CDR1 GTSNPN and CDR2 SVGIG (reference sequence). The CDR3 DNA is TGTGCCTGGACGATGGGACAGGGTACTGAAGCTTTCTTT. This encodes CAWTMGQGTEAFF.

This clonotype showed up just a few times. The genes are TRBV6-5 and TRBJ2-1; perhaps TRBD2 as D (5 bases). Per germline, CDR1 MNHEY and CDR2 SVGAGI. The CDR3 totals 15 residues. Trimming pared 2 bases from V and 1 base from J, leaving 9 bases between. CDR3: CASSYTSGSYNEQFF. The CDR3 nucleotides are TGTGCCAGCAGTTACACTAGTGGGTCCTACAATGAGCAGTTCTTC.

The chain is built from TRBV18 and TRBJ2-1, with 10 bases matching TRBD2. Germline V gene lookup returns CDR1 KGHSH and CDR2 LQKENI. The CDR3 is 16 residues long. V lost 3 bases to trimming and J lost 0 bases; unmatched junction nucleotides: 2. CDR3 DNA: TGTGCCAGCTCACCCATAGCGGGGGGCTCCTACAATGAGCAGTTCTTC. Residues: CASSPIAGGSYNEQFF.

This clonotype showed up just a few times. This chain uses TRBV4-1 with TRBJ2-3; D unresolved. In germline, CDR1 is MGHRA, CDR2 YSYEKL. Trimming took 4 bases from V and 7 from J, leaving 9 bases between them. The CDR3 extends over 12 amino acids. CDR3 nucleotide sequence: TGCGCCAGCAGCCTTCTGGGAAATACGCAGTATTTT. This sequence encodes CASSLLGNTQYF.

Many counts were recorded for this clonotype. The V and J genes are TRBV5-1 and TRBJ2-3; a possible D gene is TRBD1 (8 bases). Trimming cost V 4 bases and J 0 bases, with 18 bases left between them. The CDR3 length is 17 residues. The germline CDR1 and CDR2 sequences are SGHRS and YFSETQ. CDR3: CASSAGDRSWSTDTQYF. The DNA of the CDR3 is TGCGCCAGCAGCGCGGGGGACAGGTCTTGGAGCACAGATACGCAGTATTTT.

This clonotype was recorded many times. This chain uses TRBV4-2 with TRBJ2-3, with D perhaps assigned TRBD1 or TRBD2 (6 bases each). Germline-derived CDR1 and CDR2 are LGHNA and YNFKEQ. The CDR3 extends over 17 amino acids. The V end was cut by 3 bases, the J end by 2 bases, with 18 bases between. The CDR3 reads CASSQGATRGNTDTQYF. The CDR3 coding sequence is TGTGCCAGCAGCCAGGGGGCGACTAGAGGAAACACAGATACGCAGTATTTT.